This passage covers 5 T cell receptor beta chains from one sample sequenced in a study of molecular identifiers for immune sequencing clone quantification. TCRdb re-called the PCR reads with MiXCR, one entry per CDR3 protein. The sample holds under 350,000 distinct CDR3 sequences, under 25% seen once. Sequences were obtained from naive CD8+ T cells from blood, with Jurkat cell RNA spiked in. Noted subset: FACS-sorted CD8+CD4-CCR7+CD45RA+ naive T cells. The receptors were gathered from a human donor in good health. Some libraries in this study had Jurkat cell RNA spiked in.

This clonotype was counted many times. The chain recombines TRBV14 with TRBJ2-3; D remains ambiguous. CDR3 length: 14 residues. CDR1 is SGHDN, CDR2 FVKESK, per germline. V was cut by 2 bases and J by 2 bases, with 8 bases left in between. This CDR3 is CASSQFDFTDTQYF. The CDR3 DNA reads TGTGCCAGCAGCCAATTCGACTTCACAGATACGCAGTATTTT.

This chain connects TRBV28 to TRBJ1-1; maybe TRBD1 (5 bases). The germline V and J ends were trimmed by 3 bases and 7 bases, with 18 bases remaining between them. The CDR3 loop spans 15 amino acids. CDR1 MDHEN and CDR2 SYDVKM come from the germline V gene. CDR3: CASSLIVRGGNEAFF. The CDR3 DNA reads TGTGCCAGCAGTTTGATCGTTCGGGGGGGTAATGAAGCTTTCTTT. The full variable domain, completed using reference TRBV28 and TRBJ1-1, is DVKVTQSSRYLVKRTGEKVFLECVQDMDHENMFWYRQDPGLGLRLIYFSYDVKMKEKGDIPEGYSVSREKKERFSLILESASTNQTSMYLCASSLIVRGGNEAFFGQGTRLTVV.

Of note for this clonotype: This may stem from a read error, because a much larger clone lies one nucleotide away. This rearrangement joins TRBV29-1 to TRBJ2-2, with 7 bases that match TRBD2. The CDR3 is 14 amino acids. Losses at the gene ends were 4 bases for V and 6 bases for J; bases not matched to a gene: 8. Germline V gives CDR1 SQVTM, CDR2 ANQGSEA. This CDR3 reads CSVAGGPGPGELFF. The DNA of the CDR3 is TGCAGCGTTGCGGGGGGTCCGGGCCCCGGGGAGCTGTTTTTT.

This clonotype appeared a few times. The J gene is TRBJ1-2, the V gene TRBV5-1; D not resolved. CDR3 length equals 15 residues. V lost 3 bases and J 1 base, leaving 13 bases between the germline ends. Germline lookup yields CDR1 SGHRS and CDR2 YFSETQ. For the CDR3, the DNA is TGCGCCAGCAGCTCTGAACCAAGGAGTAACTATGGCTACACCTTC. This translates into CASSSEPRSNYGYTF.

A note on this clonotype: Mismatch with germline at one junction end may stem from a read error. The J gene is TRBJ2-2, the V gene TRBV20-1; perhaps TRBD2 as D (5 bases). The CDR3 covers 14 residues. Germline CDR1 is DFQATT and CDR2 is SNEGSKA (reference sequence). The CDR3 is CSGAKLPDTGELVF. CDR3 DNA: TGCAGTGGGGCGAAGCTACCAGACACCGGGGAGCTGGTTTTT.